A selection of T cell receptor beta chains follows, all from one sample in a study of blood T cell repertoires in COVID-19. Sequenced by immunoSEQ multiplex PCR; TCRdb stores in-frame clones only, minus some. Of fewer than 400,000 clones in the sample, under 90% were seen once. Material for sequencing was PBMCs or T cells enriched from blood (not recorded which). The source of these receptors is a woman in her 30s who had recovered from COVID-19. The CDR3 runs from the conserved cysteine through the conserved F or W. D genes are given only for firm matches. Clone size is shown for a subset of rows, as once, few, many or a class of expanded clone.

clone size: .; D gene: .; J gene: TRBJ1-1; V gene: TRBV18; CDR3 DNA: TGTGCCAGCTCACCTAGCACATTGCCGAACACTGAAGCTTTCTTT; CDR3 protein: CASSPSTLPNTEAFF
clone size: .; D gene: TRBD1; J gene: TRBJ1-3; V gene: TRBV7-6; CDR3 DNA: TGTGCCAGCAGCTTAGGCGGGACAGGGGTTGGGAACACCATATATTTT; CDR3 protein: CASSLGGTGVGNTIYF
clone size: .; D gene: .; J gene: TRBJ2-2; V gene: TRBV3-1/TRBV3-2; CDR3 DNA: TGTGCCAGCAGCCAAAATTTCAGGGAGCTGTTTTTT; CDR3 protein: CASSQNFRELFF
clone size: .; D gene: .; J gene: TRBJ1-2; V gene: TRBV11-2; CDR3 DNA: TGTGCCAGCAGCTTAGCCCGGGGGAACGTCGATGGGGGCTACACCTTC; CDR3 protein: CASSLARGNVDGGYTF
clone size: .; D gene: .; J gene: TRBJ2-3; V gene: TRBV4-1; CDR3 DNA: TGCGCCAGCAGGGAGGGAGCTACGCAGTATTTT; CDR3 protein: CASREGATQYF
clone size: .; D gene: .; J gene: TRBJ1-1; V gene: TRBV3-1/TRBV3-2; CDR3 DNA: TGTGCCAGCAGCCAAGCACAGGGATCCACTGAAGCTTTCTTT; CDR3 protein: CASSQAQGSTEAFF
clone size: few; D gene: TRBD1; J gene: TRBJ1-5; V gene: TRBV7-2; CDR3 DNA: TGTGCCAGCAGCCTAGTATCAGGGGGGAATCAGCCCCAGCATTTT; CDR3 protein: CASSLVSGGNQPQHF
clone size: .; D gene: .; J gene: TRBJ1-1; V gene: TRBV11-3; CDR3 DNA: TGTGCCAGCAGCTTGCTTGGAGGGGACACTGAAGCTTTCTTT; CDR3 protein: CASSLLGGDTEAFF
clone size: .; D gene: .; J gene: TRBJ2-7; V gene: TRBV30; CDR3 DNA: TGTGCCTGGAGTGTACGAGCCCCTTTGCCCTACGAGCAGTACTTC; CDR3 protein: CAWSVRAPLPYEQYF
clone size: .; D gene: TRBD1; J gene: TRBJ2-7; V gene: TRBV5-4; CDR3 DNA: TGTGCCAGCAGCTCTGGGACAGGGGAGTACTTC; CDR3 protein: CASSSGTGEYF
clone size: .; D gene: .; J gene: TRBJ1-4; V gene: TRBV6-1; CDR3 DNA: TGTGCCAGCAAGCCGGCAGGGATTAATGAAAAACTGTTTTTT; CDR3 protein: CASKPAGINEKLFF
clone size: .; D gene: .; J gene: TRBJ2-1; V gene: TRBV10-3; CDR3 DNA: TGTGTCCCCCAAGCGCACGAAAGCTCTACGGATGAGCAGTTCTTC; CDR3 protein: CVPQAHESSTDEQFF
clone size: .; D gene: .; J gene: TRBJ1-1; V gene: TRBV12-5; CDR3 DNA: TGTGCTAGTGGTTTAGCCGGGGGATTGAACACTGAAGCTTTCTTT; CDR3 protein: CASGLAGGLNTEAFF
clone size: .; D gene: .; J gene: TRBJ2-4; V gene: TRBV19; CDR3 DNA: TGTGCCAGTAGGGCCGGACGGGAGATAGCCAAAAACATTCAGTACTTC; CDR3 protein: CASRAGREIAKNIQYF
clone size: .; D gene: .; J gene: TRBJ1-1; V gene: TRBV11-3; CDR3 DNA: TGTGCCAGCAGCTTAGATAGCCAGAACACTGAAGCTTTCTTT; CDR3 protein: CASSLDSQNTEAFF
clone size: .; D gene: .; J gene: TRBJ1-3; V gene: TRBV28; CDR3 DNA: TGTGCCAGCAGCTCGACACAGGGCTCTGGAAACACCATATATTTT; CDR3 protein: CASSSTQGSGNTIYF
clone size: .; D gene: .; J gene: TRBJ2-3; V gene: TRBV6-4; CDR3 DNA: TGTGCCAGCAGTGACGGACAAGAGTCAGATACGCAGTATTTT; CDR3 protein: CASSDGQESDTQYF
clone size: .; D gene: .; J gene: TRBJ1-1; V gene: TRBV10-3; CDR3 DNA: TGTGCCATCAGTGGCCAGGGGAACACTGAAGCTTTCTTT; CDR3 protein: CAISGQGNTEAFF
clone size: .; D gene: TRBD1; J gene: TRBJ1-1; V gene: TRBV28; CDR3 DNA: TGTGCCAGCAGTTTTGGGACAGGGGGCACTGAAGCTTTCTTT; CDR3 protein: CASSFGTGGTEAFF
clone size: .; D gene: .; J gene: TRBJ2-1; V gene: TRBV5-1; CDR3 DNA: TGCGCCAGCAGCTTAGGACAGATTTACAATGAGCAGTTCTTC; CDR3 protein: CASSLGQIYNEQFF